The 27 T cell receptor beta chains below all came from one sample that was sequenced in a study of human T cells and chemical hapten exposure. Individual cDNA molecules each carried unique molecular identifiers attached by the library. TCRdb itself ran the reads through MiXCR, one entry per CDR3 protein. There are around 120,000 distinct CDR3 sequences in the sample; about 8.9% occur only once, and 1.4% lies in the top ten. Whole blood that had not been fractionated was the source of extracted total RNA. The sequenced material came from whole blood. The receptors shown here come from a human donor in good health. Some clones in this sample may be carry-over from other donors' samples.

The chain carries TRBV4-3 and TRBJ2-2; 10 bases match TRBD1. The V segment lost 3 bases and the J segment 4 bases; nucleotides outside the gene matches: 5. The CDR3 runs to 16 residues. In germline, CDR1 is LGHNA, CDR2 YSLEER. The DNA of the CDR3 is TGCGCCAGCAGCCATGGGGGACAGGGGAGCACCGGGGAGCTGTTTTTT. Translated, it gives CASSHGGQGSTGELFF.

This clonotype was seen only a few times. J is TRBJ2-6 and V is TRBV12-3 or TRBV12-4; D is perhaps TRBD1 or TRBD2 (5 bases each). V was cut by 2 bases and J by 0 bases, with 11 bases left in between. The length of the CDR3 is 17 residues. As DNA, the CDR3 is TGTGCCAGCAGTTTAAGTGGGGGAAACTCTGGGGCCAACGTCCTGACTTTC. It translates to CASSLSGGNSGANVLTF.

There are a few counts of this clonotype. The chain uses TRBV6-5 and TRBJ2-6; perhaps TRBD1 as D (5 bases). The germline gives CDR1 MNHEY, CDR2 SVGAGI. Trimming removed 11 bases at V and 8 bases at J, with 19 bases between. The CDR3 has 14 residues. This CDR3 reads CAAKKDGHSNVLTF. The CDR3 bases are TGTGCCGCCAAGAAAGACGGACATTCCAACGTCCTGACTTTC.

This clonotype was picked up a small number of times. The chain carries TRBV20-1 and TRBJ2-1, with 10 bases matching TRBD1. The CDR3 is made up of 16 amino acids. J was trimmed by 2 bases and V by 2 bases; bases with no gene match: 6. The V gene's germline CDR1 is DFQATT and CDR2 SNEGSKA (reference sequence). The CDR3 spells CSARSAGTGAYNEQFF. The CDR3 DNA reads as TGCAGTGCTAGATCAGCCGGGACAGGGGCCTACAATGAGCAGTTCTTC.

This clonotype appeared a few times. This chain uses TRBV4-1 with TRBJ2-5; weak D call: TRBD2 (6 bases). Looked up from germline, CDR1 is MGHRA and CDR2 is YSYEKL. Trimming cost V 5 bases and J 5 bases, with 27 bases left between them. The CDR3 sequence is 18 residues long. The CDR3 sequence is CASSFNPRDRERQETQYF. CDR3 nucleotides: TGCGCCAGCAGCTTTAACCCCCGGGACCGGGAGCGCCAGGAGACCCAGTACTTC.

Ten or more counts support this clonotype. The CDR3 spells CASSQGGQGADTQYF. The DNA of the CDR3 is TGTGCCAGCAGCCAAGGAGGACAGGGGGCGGATACGCAGTATTTT. The chain combines TRBV4-2 with TRBJ2-3, with 11 bases that match TRBD1. Germline V lookup: CDR1 LGHNA, CDR2 YNFKEQ. V was pared by 1 base and J by 6 bases, with 3 bases of the junction left unmatched. The CDR3 is 15 amino acids.

This clonotype appeared many times. The rearrangement uses TRBV27 and TRBJ1-6; D uncertain. The germline V gene encodes CDR1 MNHEY and CDR2 SMNVEV (reference sequence). With 2 bases removed from V and 7 bases from J, the gap between germline ends came to 18 bases. The CDR3 contains 17 residues. The CDR3 DNA sequence: TGTGCCAGCAGTTTAACTGGCCTTTCAGCGGGGAATTCACCCCTCCACTTT. The encoded protein is CASSLTGLSAGNSPLHF.

This clonotype was observed many times. The CDR3 DNA follows: TGTGCCAGCAGTTTCTCACGACAGGCCACTGAAGCTTTCTTT. Translated: CASSFSRQATEAFF. The chain joins TRBV12-3 or TRBV12-4 to TRBJ1-1, with TRBD1 as a possible D gene (6 bases). V lost 3 bases, J lost 4 bases, and 12 bases lay in between. This CDR3 region has 14 residues.

The chain recombines TRBV7-6 with TRBJ2-7; 8 positions match TRBD1. CDR3 length: 18 amino acids. The germline CDR1 and CDR2 sequences are SGHVS and FNYEAQ. V trimming: 1 base; J trimming: 2 bases; junction bases outside the gene matches: 13. The chain's CDR3 is CASSLDPDGGQATYEQYF. The CDR3 coding sequence is TGTGCCAGCAGCTTAGACCCAGACGGGGGACAGGCGACCTACGAGCAGTACTTC.

The rearrangement joins TRBV6-5 to TRBJ2-5, with 11 positions matching TRBD1. Germline loops: CDR1 MNHEY, CDR2 SVGAGI. The CDR3 contains 14 residues. V was clipped by 2 bases and J by 7 bases; unmatched bases: 3. As DNA, the CDR3 is TGTGCCAGCAGTTACGGGGACAGGGGGACGACCCAGTACTTC. It encodes CASSYGDRGTTQYF.

At least ten counts were recorded for this clonotype. This chain joins TRBV6-5 and TRBJ1-1; D remains ambiguous. Germline V lookup: CDR1 MNHEY, CDR2 SVGAGI. The CDR3 is 13 amino acids. V lost 6 bases and J 1 base, leaving 9 bases between the germline ends. This chain's CDR3 is CASRGEGNTEAFF. The DNA of the CDR3 is TGTGCCAGCAGGGGCGAGGGGAACACTGAAGCTTTCTTT.

As for this clonotype: The CDR3 carries no conserved terminal phenylalanine or tryptophan, so it likely arises from a read error. The chain has TRBV2 and TRBJ2-7; TRBD2 aligns across 9 bases. In germline, CDR1 is SNHLY, CDR2 FYNNEI. The CDR3 runs to 21 residues. Losses at the gene ends were 4 bases for V and 4 bases for J; bases not matched to a gene: 26. In DNA form, the CDR3 reads TGTGCCAGCAGTGGGAGGCCATCACCCCTCTCGCCCGCTAGCGGGAAGTACGAGCAGTACTTA. It codes for CASSGRPSPLSPASGKYEQYL.

This clonotype appeared a few times. V is TRBV14 and J is TRBJ1-5, with TRBD1 matching over 7 bases. The ends lost 6 bases at V and 9 bases at J; junction bases unmatched: 8. Germline V CDR1 and CDR2: SGHDN, FVKESK. The length of the CDR3 is 13 residues. The CDR3: CASSPGGTLPQHF. The CDR3 nucleotides are TGTGCCAGCAGTCCAGGGGGTACATTGCCCCAGCATTTT.

This clonotype has just a few counts. This CDR3 is CASSEWGDSYEQYF. CDR3 DNA sequence: TGTGCCAGCAGTGAATGGGGGGACTCCTACGAGCAGTACTTC. V and J are TRBV6-1 and TRBJ2-7; a possible D gene is TRBD2 (6 bases). CDR1 is MNHNS, CDR2 SASEGT, per germline. The ends were cut back, 2 bases at V and 0 bases at J, with 8 bases in the middle. CDR3 size: 14 residues.

This clonotype was seen a handful of times. The chain recombines TRBV5-4 with TRBJ2-3, with D tentatively TRBD2 (6 bases). From germline, CDR1 is SGHNT and CDR2 YYREEE (reference sequence). This CDR3 region has 15 residues. Trimming removed 2 bases from V and 1 base from J, with 11 bases in between. CDR3 sequence: CASSFKRARTDTQYF. DNA of the CDR3: TGTGCCAGCAGCTTTAAGCGGGCCCGCACAGATACGCAGTATTTT. The full variable domain, rest sourced from reference TRBV5-4 and TRBJ2-3, is ETGVTQSPTHLIKTRGQQVTLRCSSQSGHNTVSWYQQALGQGPQFIFQYYREEENGRGNFPPRFSGLQFPNYSSELNVNALELDDSALYLCASSFKRARTDTQYFGPGTRLTVL.

This chain uses TRBV5-4 with TRBJ2-7, with 10 bases matching TRBD2. Trimming cost V 4 bases and J 2 bases; bases outside gene matches: 3. This CDR3 spans 14 amino acids. Per the germline V gene, CDR1 is SGHNT and CDR2 is YYREEE (reference sequence). CDR3 DNA sequence: TGTGCCAGCAGCGTTAGCGGGAGGACCTACGAGCAGTACTTC. Protein: CASSVSGRTYEQYF.

There are many counts of this clonotype. This chain connects TRBV9 to TRBJ1-2; D remains unclear. V was trimmed by 0 bases and J by 3 bases, leaving 12 bases between them. Per the germline V gene, CDR1 is SGDLS and CDR2 is YYNGEE. The CDR3 contains 15 residues. In DNA, the CDR3 is TGTGCCAGCAGCGTAGCGGCAAGTGGTGACTATGGCTACACCTTC. It codes for CASSVAASGDYGYTF. Using reference TRBV9 and TRBJ1-2 for the parts outside the CDR3, the full variable domain is DSGVTQTPKHLITATGQRVTLRCSPRSGDLSVYWYQQSLDQGLQFLIQYYNGEERAKGNILERFSAQQFPDLHSELNLSSLELGDSALYFCASSVAASGDYGYTFGSGTRLTVV.

This clonotype showed up many times. The chain is built from TRBV13 and TRBJ1-2; TRBD1 matches 7 bases. The junction had 9 bases not matched to a gene; V was cut back by 7 bases and J by 1 base. The length of the CDR3 is 15 residues. Germline CDR1 reads PRHDT; CDR2 reads FYEKMQ (reference sequence). CDR3 loop: CASTGRGLGNYGYTF. DNA of the CDR3: TGTGCCAGCACAGGGAGGGGGCTGGGTAACTATGGCTACACCTTC.

There are a few counts of this clonotype. This chain joins TRBV2 and TRBJ1-1; no clear D gene. CDR3 length: 12 amino acids. V was cut by 4 bases and J by 3 bases, with 6 bases left in between. Germline CDR1 reads SNHLY; CDR2 reads FYNNEI. The CDR3 protein is CASSGGYTEAFF. In nucleotides, the CDR3 is TGTGCCAGCAGTGGGGGATACACTGAAGCTTTCTTT.

This clonotype was picked up many times. The rearrangement uses TRBV5-1 and TRBJ1-6, with D perhaps TRBD1 (5 bases). In germline, CDR1 is SGHRS, CDR2 YFSETQ. CDR3 length: 14 residues. The V and J ends lost 4 bases and 6 bases respectively, with 11 bases between them. The chain's CDR3 is CASSPGTTNSPLHF. The CDR3 DNA is TGCGCCAGCAGCCCAGGGACCACTAATTCACCCCTCCACTTT. Combining the CDR3 with reference TRBV5-1 and TRBJ1-6 gives the whole variable domain KAGVTQTPRYLIKTRGQQVTLSCSPISGHRSVSWYQQTPGQGLQFLFEYFSETQRNKGNFPGRFSGRQFSNSRSEMNVSTLELGDSALYLCASSPGTTNSPLHFGNGTRLTVT.

This clonotype was counted between two and nine times. This chain uses TRBV5-1 with TRBJ2-2; D may match TRBD1 or TRBD2 (5 bases each). V was trimmed by 4 bases and J by 0 bases, leaving 13 bases between them. Germline values: CDR1 SGHRS, CDR2 YFSETQ. The CDR3 length is 16 residues. CDR3 nucleotides: TGCGCCAGCAGCCTGGGGACGGGGTCGAACACCGGGGAGCTGTTTTTT. The encoded protein is CASSLGTGSNTGELFF.

This clonotype has more than one count but fewer than ten. The chain links TRBV7-8 to TRBJ2-1; D might be TRBD2 (6 bases). Between the trimmed V and J ends, which lost 6 bases and 7 bases, there was a span of 19 bases. This CDR3 has 15 amino acids. Germline V gene sequence: CDR1 SGHVS, CDR2 FQNEAQ. CDR3 coding DNA: TGTGCCAGCAGTTCTATGGGGGAGGTTAGGAATGAGCAGTTCTTC. This encodes CASSSMGEVRNEQFF.

V and J are TRBV6-2 or TRBV6-3 and TRBJ1-6, with a weak D call TRBD1 (6 bases). CDR3 length: 14 amino acids. The germline gives CDR1 MNHEY, CDR2 SVGEGT. The V end lost 6 bases, the J end lost 7 bases, and 13 bases lay between the germline ends. The CDR3 DNA reads TGTGCCAGCAGGAACGGACAGCCAAATTCACCCCTCCACTTT. It is translated as CASRNGQPNSPLHF.

The rearrangement uses TRBV6-5 and TRBJ2-3; 12 bases are shared with TRBD2. Germline V gene sequence: CDR1 MNHEY, CDR2 SVGAGI. Trimming cost V 2 bases and J 4 bases; bases outside gene matches: 7. CDR3 length equals 17 residues. CDR3 coding DNA: TGTGCCAGCAGTTACGCATACCCTAGCGGGGGGGCAGATACGCAGTATTTT. This translates into CASSYAYPSGGADTQYF.

This clonotype was picked up a small number of times. The V gene is TRBV6-6, the J gene TRBJ2-2; maybe TRBD1 (5 bases). The germline V gene encodes CDR1 MNHNY and CDR2 SVGAGI (reference sequence). Trimming cost V 7 bases and J 1 base, with 7 bases left between them. CDR3 size: 13 residues. CDR3 nucleotide sequence: TGTGCCAGCAATCAGGGGAACACCGGGGAGCTGTTTTTT. It codes for CASNQGNTGELFF.

This clonotype was seen more than once but under ten times. This sequence joins TRBV29-1 and TRBJ2-7, with D possibly matching TRBD2 (5 bases). Trimming took 3 bases from V and 2 from J, leaving 8 bases between them. This CDR3 has 12 residues. From germline, CDR1 is SQVTM and CDR2 ANQGSEA. The CDR3 protein is CSVDAGTYEQYF. DNA of the CDR3: TGCAGCGTTGATGCCGGGACCTACGAGCAGTACTTC.

This clonotype was seen a handful of times. V gene TRBV11-2 combines with J gene TRBJ2-7, with TRBD2 as a possible D gene (5 bases). Trimming pared 1 base from V and 8 bases from J, leaving 6 bases between. The germline V gene has CDR1 SGHAT and CDR2 FQNNGV. The CDR3 runs 11 residues. CDR3 sequence (DNA): TGTGCCAGCAGCTTAGGGGAGAAGCAGTACTTC. It yields the protein CASSLGEKQYF.